The source of this T cell receptor beta chain is a study of cytomegalovirus exposure and HLA in healthy donors. Study outcomes and limitations: Subsequent analysis showed first-cohort TCR clusters tending to co-occur in more than 90 validation repertoires. Published work reported that the classifier diagnosed cytomegalovirus status with high specificity and sensitivity. In vitro data verified a few CMV-associated chains as specific for CMV antigens. The listing of roughly 160 TCR beta chains classed them as cytomegalovirus-associated.

CDR1 and CDR2 from the germline V gene are SGHAT and FQNNGV. V lost 5 bases, J lost 2 bases, and 12 bases stayed unmatched. The CDR3 extends over 16 amino acids. Sequencing was performed with immunoSEQ multiplex PCR; in TCRdb, only in-frame clones are kept and a portion is missing. The sample contains under 75,000 clones, roughly 95% of which appear only once. Turning to this clone: The antigen remains undetermined.

The sequence was collected from a woman between 18 and 29 years old in good health and CMV-seronegative. The chain joins TRBV11-2 to TRBJ2-7; 7 bases line up with TRBD2. The source material was PBMCs. CDR3 in amino acids: CASSTPSGPSPYEQYF. The CDR3 DNA sequence: TGTGCCAGCAGCACCCCTAGCGGTCCATCTCCCTACGAGCAGTACTTC.